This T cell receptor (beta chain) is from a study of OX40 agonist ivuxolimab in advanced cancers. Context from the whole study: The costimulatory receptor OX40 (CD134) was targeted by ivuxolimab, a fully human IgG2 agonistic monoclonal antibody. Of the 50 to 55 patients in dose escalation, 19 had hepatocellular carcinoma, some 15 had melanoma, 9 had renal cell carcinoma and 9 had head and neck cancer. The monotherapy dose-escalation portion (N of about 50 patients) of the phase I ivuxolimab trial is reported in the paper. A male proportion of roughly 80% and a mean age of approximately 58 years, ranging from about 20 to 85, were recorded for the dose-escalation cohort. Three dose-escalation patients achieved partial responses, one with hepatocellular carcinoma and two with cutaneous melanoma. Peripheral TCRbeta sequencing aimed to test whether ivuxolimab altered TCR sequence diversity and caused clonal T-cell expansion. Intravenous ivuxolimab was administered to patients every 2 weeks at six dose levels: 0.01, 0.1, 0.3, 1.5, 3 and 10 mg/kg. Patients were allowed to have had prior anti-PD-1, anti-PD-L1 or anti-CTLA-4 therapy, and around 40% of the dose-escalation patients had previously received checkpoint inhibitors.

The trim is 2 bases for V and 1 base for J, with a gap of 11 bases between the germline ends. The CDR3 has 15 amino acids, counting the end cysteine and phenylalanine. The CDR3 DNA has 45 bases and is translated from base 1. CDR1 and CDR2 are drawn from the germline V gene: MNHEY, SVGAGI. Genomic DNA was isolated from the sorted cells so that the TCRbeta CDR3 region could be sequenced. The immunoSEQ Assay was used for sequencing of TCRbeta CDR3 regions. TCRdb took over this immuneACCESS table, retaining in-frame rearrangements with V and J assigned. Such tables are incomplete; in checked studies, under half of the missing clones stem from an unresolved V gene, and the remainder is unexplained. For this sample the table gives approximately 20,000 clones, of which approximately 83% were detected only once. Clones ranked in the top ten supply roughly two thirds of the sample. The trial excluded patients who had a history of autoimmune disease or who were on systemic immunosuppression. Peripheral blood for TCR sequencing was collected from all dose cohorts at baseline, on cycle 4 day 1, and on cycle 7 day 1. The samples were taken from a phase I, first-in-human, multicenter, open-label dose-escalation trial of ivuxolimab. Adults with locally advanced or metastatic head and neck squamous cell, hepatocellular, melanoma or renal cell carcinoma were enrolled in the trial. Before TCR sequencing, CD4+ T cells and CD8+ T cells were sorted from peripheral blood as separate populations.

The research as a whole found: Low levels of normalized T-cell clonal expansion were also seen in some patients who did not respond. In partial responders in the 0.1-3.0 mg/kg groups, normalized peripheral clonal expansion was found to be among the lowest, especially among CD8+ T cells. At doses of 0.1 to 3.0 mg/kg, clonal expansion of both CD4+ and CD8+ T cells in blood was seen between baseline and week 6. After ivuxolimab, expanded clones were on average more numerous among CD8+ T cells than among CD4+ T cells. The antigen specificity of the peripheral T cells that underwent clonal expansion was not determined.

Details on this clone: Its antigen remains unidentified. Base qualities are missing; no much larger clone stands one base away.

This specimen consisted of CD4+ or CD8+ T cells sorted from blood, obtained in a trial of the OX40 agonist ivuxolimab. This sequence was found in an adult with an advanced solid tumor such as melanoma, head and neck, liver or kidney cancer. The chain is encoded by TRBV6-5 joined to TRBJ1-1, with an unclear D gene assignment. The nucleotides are TGTGCCAGCAGTTACGAGACGGGGTGGAACACTGAAGCTTTCTTT. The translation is CASSYETGWNTEAFF.